The next 7 T cell receptor beta chains were all read from a single sample in a study of T cells after posttransplantation cyclophosphamide. Clones were read by immunoSEQ multiplex PCR, and TCRdb kept only the in-frame ones, dropping some. Of 12,000 or so clones in the sample, around nine tenths are singletons; the top ten hold roughly 4%. Cyclophosphamide on days +3 and +4 followed busulfan-fludarabine conditioning and a marrow graft. This specimen was PBMCs, taken after allogeneic stem cell transplant with posttransplant cyclophosphamide. These receptors were obtained from a female patient in her 30s who received an allogeneic stem cell transplant from an unrelated donor, was CMV-positive, and had no GVHD. Some T cells may arise from the graft donor.

DNA for the CDR3: TGTGCCAGCAGCCAAGATGGAGGGGGCTGGAACACCGGGGAGCTGTTTTTT. This encodes CASSQDGGGWNTGELFF. The chain uses TRBV14 and TRBJ2-2; the D gene is possibly TRBD1 (7 bases). Trimming took 0 bases from V and 1 from J, leaving 12 bases between them. Per the germline V gene, CDR1 is SGHDN and CDR2 is FVKESK. This CDR3 contains 17 residues.

CDR3 sequence: CASSLNLDRAYEQYF. Here the CDR3 DNA reads TGTGCCAGCAGCTTAAACCTGGACAGGGCCTACGAGCAGTACTTC. The V and J genes are TRBV11-2 and TRBJ2-7; the match to TRBD1 covers 8 bases. V dropped 2 bases and J dropped 2; count of bases not matched to a gene: 5. There are 15 residues in the CDR3. Germline values: CDR1 SGHAT, CDR2 FQNNGV.

The chain uses TRBV28 and TRBJ2-3, with TRBD2 matching over 7 bases. This CDR3 comprises 11 residues. Germline CDR1 is MDHEN and CDR2 is SYDVKM. J gave up 7 bases and V 6 bases, and 1 base lay outside the gene matches. CDR3 DNA sequence: TGTGCCAGCAGCGGGGGGAATACGCAGTATTTT. It encodes CASSGGNTQYF.

This clone showed up just once. The rearrangement uses TRBV5-1 and TRBJ1-1, with TRBD1 as a possible D gene (6 bases). The CDR3 has 18 amino acids. Germline CDR1 is SGHRS and CDR2 is YFSETQ. V was pared by 1 base and J by 4 bases, with 23 bases between. CDR3 sequence (DNA): TGCGCCAGCAGCTTGAGACCTAGTGTTCTAGAAGGGGGCACTGAAGCTTTCTTT. This encodes CASSLRPSVLEGGTEAFF. The full variable domain, rest sourced from reference TRBV5-1 and TRBJ1-1, is KAGVTQTPRYLIKTRGQQVTLSCSPISGHRSVSWYQQTPGQGLQFLFEYFSETQRNKGNFPGRFSGRQFSNSRSEMNVSTLELGDSALYLCASSLRPSVLEGGTEAFFGQGTRLTVV.

The gene calls are TRBV4-2 and TRBJ2-2; 11 bases map to TRBD1. CDR1 and CDR2 (germline): LGHNA, YNFKEQ. This CDR3 is built from 15 residues. The V and J ends lost 3 bases and 7 bases, in that order; junction bases with no gene match: 4. In nucleotides, the CDR3 is TGTGCCAGCAGCCACCGAGGGACAGGGGGCGGGGAGCTGTTTTTT. This gives the protein CASSHRGTGGGELFF.

V and J are TRBV18 and TRBJ1-1; the D gene is possibly TRBD1 (5 bases). The CDR3 is 14 amino acids. Per germline, CDR1 KGHSH and CDR2 LQKENI. The germline V and J ends were trimmed by 3 bases and 2 bases, with 10 bases remaining between them. This chain's CDR3 is CASSPLQENTEAFF. The DNA of the CDR3 is TGTGCCAGCTCACCCCTACAGGAAAACACTGAAGCTTTCTTT. Filled out from reference TRBV18 and TRBJ1-1, the complete variable domain reads NAGVMQNPRHLVRRRGQEARLRCSPMKGHSHVYWYRQLPEEGLKFMVYLQKENIIDESGMPKERFSAEFPKEGPSILRIQQVVRGDSAAYFCASSPLQENTEAFFGQGTRLTVV.

The table lists this clone with a few counts. This chain connects TRBV10-3 to TRBJ2-5; 7 bases fit TRBD2. The CDR3 extends over 14 amino acids. Trimming cost V 3 bases and J 5 bases; bases outside gene matches: 6. Germline V gene lookup returns CDR1 ENHRY and CDR2 SYGVKD. The CDR3, as DNA: TGTGCCATCAGTGACCGGGGACTACGGGAGACCCAGTACTTC. This gives the protein CAISDRGLRETQYF.